Below are 3 T cell receptor beta chains sequenced from a single sample in a study of cytomegalovirus exposure and HLA in healthy donors. PCR amplification relied on 60 Vbeta primers (plus 13 Jbeta primers). This table comes from immunoSEQ multiplex PCR, and its TCRdb copy is limited to in-frame clones, with some not included. This sample has some 130,000 clones; roughly 78% occur once, and the top ten carry 6.5%. Sequenced material: PBMCs. The receptor set was obtained from a man aged 40-50 years in good health and CMV-seropositive.

V gene TRBV30 combines with J gene TRBJ2-5; D not certain. Trimming pared 1 base from V and 5 bases from J, leaving 11 bases between. Germline CDR1 GTSNPN, CDR2 SVGIG (reference sequence). This CDR3 region has 13 residues. This CDR3 reads CAWSADPGETQYF. The CDR3 DNA follows: TGTGCCTGGAGTGCAGACCCCGGGGAGACCCAGTACTTC.

The V and J genes are TRBV5-1 and TRBJ1-6; 7 bases match TRBD1. V lost 2 bases to trimming and J lost 5 bases; unmatched junction nucleotides: 1. The CDR3 loop spans 14 amino acids. Per the germline V gene, CDR1 is SGHRS and CDR2 is YFSETQ. The CDR3 here is CASSFDRDNSPLHF. The CDR3 DNA is TGCGCCAGCAGCTTTGACAGGGATAATTCACCCCTCCACTTT.

The chain couples TRBV15 to TRBJ1-1; 9 nucleotides match TRBD1. Germline CDR1 LNHNV, CDR2 YYDKDF (reference sequence). The V segment lost 5 bases and the J segment 4 bases; nucleotides outside the gene matches: 5. The CDR3 is made up of 14 amino acids. The CDR3: CATSRGQGGTEAFF. CDR3 coding DNA: TGTGCCACCAGCCGGGGACAGGGCGGCACTGAAGCTTTCTTT.